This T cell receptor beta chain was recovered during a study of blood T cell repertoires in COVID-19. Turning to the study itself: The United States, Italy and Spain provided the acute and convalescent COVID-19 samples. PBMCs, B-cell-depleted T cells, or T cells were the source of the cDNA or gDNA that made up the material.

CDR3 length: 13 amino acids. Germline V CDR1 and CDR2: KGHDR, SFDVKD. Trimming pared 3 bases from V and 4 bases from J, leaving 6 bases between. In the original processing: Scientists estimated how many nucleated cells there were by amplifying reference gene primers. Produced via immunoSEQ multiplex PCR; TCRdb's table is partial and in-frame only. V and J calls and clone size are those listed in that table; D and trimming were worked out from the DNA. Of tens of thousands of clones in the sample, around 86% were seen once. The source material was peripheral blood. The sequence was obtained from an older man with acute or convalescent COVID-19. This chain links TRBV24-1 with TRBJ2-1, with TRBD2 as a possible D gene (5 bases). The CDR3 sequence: CATSDSGYNEQFF. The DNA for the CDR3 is TGTGCCACCAGTGATAGCGGTTACAATGAGCAGTTCTTC.